This TCR beta chain was obtained from a study of regulatory T cells in long-lasting Graves disease. The authors built TCR beta libraries using iRepertoire HTBI primers and Arm-PCR of CDR3 regions. TCRdb re-derived calls from the multiplex PCR reads in MiXCR, one entry per CDR3 protein. The table lists 420,000 or so distinct CDR3 sequences, 23% of them singletons. As for time point: persistent/refractory GD, antithyroid drugs over 5 years with positive TRAb. Extracted RNA from PBMCs served as the source of the TCR library. CDR1 SNHLY and CDR2 FYNNEI come from the germline V gene. The CDR3 runs to 11 residues. For this clonotype: This may stem from a read error, because a much larger clone lies one nucleotide away.

The sequence came from a female donor with Graves disease. V and J are TRBV2 and TRBJ1-1; D remains ambiguous. The sequences come from peripheral blood mononuclear cells (PBMCs), collected when the disease was refractory, from a patient treated with antithyroid drugs. In DNA, the CDR3 is TGTGCCAGCATAAAAGAGGCTGAAACTTTCTTT. It specifies CASIKEAETFF.